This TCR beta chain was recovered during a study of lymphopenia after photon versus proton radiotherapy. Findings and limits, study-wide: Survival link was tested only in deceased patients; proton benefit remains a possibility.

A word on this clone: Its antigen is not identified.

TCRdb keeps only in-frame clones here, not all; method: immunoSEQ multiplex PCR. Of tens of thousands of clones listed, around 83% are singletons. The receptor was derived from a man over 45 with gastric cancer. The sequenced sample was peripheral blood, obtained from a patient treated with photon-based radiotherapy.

The CDR3 region has the DNA TGTGCCAGCTCACCGGGACAGGTCACAGATACGCAGTATTTT. Translation: CASSPGQVTDTQYF. The chain carries TRBV18 and TRBJ2-3, with 8 bases fitting TRBD1. V gave up 3 bases and J gave up 2 bases; unmatched junction bases: 1. Germline V CDR1 and CDR2: KGHSH, LQKENI. The CDR3 has 14 amino acids.